This T cell receptor (beta chain) was sequenced for a study of technical replicates of blood from a few donors. Germline CDR1 is SGHNT and CDR2 is YYREEE (reference sequence). J lost 2 bases, V lost 0 bases, and 4 bases had no gene match. The CDR3 is 15 amino acids. The data were produced by immunoSEQ multiplex PCR, yet TCRdb's version contains in-frame clones alone and is incomplete. Counted here are some 76,000 clones, approximately 98% occurring once; the ten biggest clones make up around 0.22%. Material: T cells isolated from PBMCs. This TCR was sampled from a human donor in good health. This chain connects TRBV5-4 to TRBJ1-2; 7 bases line up with TRBD1. The CDR3 loop reads CASSLGDRSNYGYTF. CDR3 DNA: TGTGCCAGCAGCTTGGGGGACAGATCCAACTATGGCTACACCTTC.